The rows below give T cell receptor beta chains drawn from one sample of a study of blood T cell repertoires in COVID-19. Profiled with immunoSEQ multiplex PCR; TCRdb holds only in-frame clones, not every one. The data contain roughly 70,000 clones, approximately 90% of them singletons. Material for sequencing was peripheral blood. The source of these receptors is an elderly woman with active COVID-19. CDR3s include the opening cysteine and the closing phenylalanine or tryptophan. The D gene is left open where the match is weak. Expanded clones get a size class; other rows say once, few or many, or leave the size out.

TRBJ2-1 | - | TRBV24-1 | - | TGTGCCACCAGTGAAGGAAGACGCGGAGCCTACAATGAGCAGTTCTTC | CATSEGRRGAYNEQFF
TRBJ2-5 | - | TRBV19 | - | TGTGCCAGTAGTGTAAGTGGGGGGGCCTCGGGGACCCAGTACTTC | CASSVSGGASGTQYF
TRBJ2-1 | TRBD1 | TRBV18 | - | TGTGCCAGCTCCCCTCCCCGGACAGGGGGAAATGAGCAGTTCTTC | CASSPPRTGGNEQFF
TRBJ2-1 | - | TRBV7-2 | - | TGTGCCAGCAGCCGAGAAGGGGTCGGTGAGCAGTTCTTC | CASSREGVGEQFF
TRBJ2-7 | - | TRBV28 | - | TGTGCCAGCACCCCTTCGGCGGGTAGGGATTCCTACGAGCAGTACTTC | CASTPSAGRDSYEQYF
TRBJ2-1 | TRBD1 | TRBV6-6 | - | TGTGCCAGCAGTCTGAGGACAGGGGCCGATGAGCAGTTCTTC | CASSLRTGADEQFF
TRBJ1-2 | TRBD1 | TRBV4-2 | few | TGTGCCAGCAGCCAAGATGGCACAGGGGGCATAAGGGGCTACACCTTC | CASSQDGTGGIRGYTF
TRBJ2-7 | TRBD2 | TRBV5-4 | - | TGTGCCAGCAGCTTGACCGGGAGGGTCGAGCAGTACTTC | CASSLTGRVEQYF
TRBJ1-6 | TRBD1 | TRBV2 | - | TGTGCCAGCACCTTGACAGGGGGCAACCGTTCACCCCTCCACTTT | CASTLTGGNRSPLHF
TRBJ2-7 | TRBD1 | TRBV4-2 | - | TGTGCCAGCAGCCAACGGACAGGGGCCGACGAGCAGTACTTC | CASSQRTGADEQYF
TRBJ2-4 | TRBD1 | TRBV27 | - | TGTGCCAGCAGTTCAGGGGGCGATCTGAACATTCAGTACTTC | CASSSGGDLNIQYF
TRBJ1-2 | TRBD1 | TRBV6-2/TRBV6-3 | - | TGTGCCAGCAGTTACTCCCGGGACAGCTTACCTGGCTACACCTTC | CASSYSRDSLPGYTF
TRBJ2-5 | - | TRBV7-9 | - | TGTGCCAGCAGCTTACGGGGGATAGAGACCCAGTACTTC | CASSLRGIETQYF
TRBJ2-3 | TRBD2 | TRBV18 | - | TGTGCCAGCTCACCGAACCTAGCGGGAACAGATACGCAGTATTTT | CASSPNLAGTDTQYF
TRBJ2-3 | - | TRBV18 | - | TGTGCCAGCTCACCACCGGGAGTGGGCACAGATACGCAGTATTTT | CASSPPGVGTDTQYF
TRBJ2-3 | - | TRBV23-1 | - | TGCGCCAGCAGTCAACGACTCTCCCACTCCACAGATACGCAGTATTTT | CASSQRLSHSTDTQYF
TRBJ1-1 | - | TRBV5-4 | - | TGTGCCAGCAGCTCTGGGCAGGGCACTGAAGCTTTCTTT | CASSSGQGTEAFF
TRBJ2-1 | - | TRBV6-1 | - | TGTGCCAGCAGTCCCTCCCAGGGATCGGTGAAGTTCTTC | CASSPSQGSVKFF
TRBJ1-5 | - | TRBV28 | - | TGTGCCAGCAGTTTAGGGGTCGGGGATCATCAGCCCCAGCATTTT | CASSLGVGDHQPQHF
TRBJ2-1 | TRBD2 | TRBV27 | once | TGTGCCAGCAGTTTATTGGTGACTAGCGTATACAATGAGCAGTTCTTC | CASSLLVTSVYNEQFF
TRBJ2-4 | - | TRBV7-9 | - | TGTGCCAGCAGCCAGGCCCCAGCCAAAAACATTCAGTACTTC | CASSQAPAKNIQYF
TRBJ2-1 | TRBD1 | TRBV18 | - | TGTGCCAGCTCATCGCAGGGACAGGGAATTGGAGGATACAATGAGCAGTTCTTC | CASSSQGQGIGGYNEQFF
TRBJ2-5 | - | TRBV28 | - | TGTGCCAGCAGTTCCCGACACACGACCTACCAAGAGACCCAGTACTTC | CASSSRHTTYQETQYF
TRBJ2-7 | TRBD2 | TRBV7-2 | - | TGTGCCAGCAGCTTAACTAGCGGGATTTTCTACGAGCAGTACTTC | CASSLTSGIFYEQYF
TRBJ2-2 | TRBD1 | TRBV10-3 | - | TGTGCCATCACGCCGGGACAGGGTTTTACCGGGGAGCTGTTTTTT | CAITPGQGFTGELFF
TRBJ1-2 | - | TRBV28 | - | TGTGCCAGCAGCCTTCGGTGGACTCTGGGCTACACCTTC | CASSLRWTLGYTF
TRBJ2-1 | - | TRBV27 | - | TGTGCCAGCAGTGGGTTAGGCGGGACCTACAATGAGCAGTTCTTC | CASSGLGGTYNEQFF
TRBJ2-5 | TRBD2 | TRBV7-3 | once | TGTGCCAGCAGCTTAACTAGCGGGATAGGGGAGACCCAGTACTTC | CASSLTSGIGETQYF
TRBJ1-5 | - | TRBV7-9 | - | TGTGCCAGCAGCTTAGCGGGACACAATCAGCCCCAGCATTTT | CASSLAGHNQPQHF
TRBJ2-7 | - | TRBV6-5 | - | TGTGCCAGCAGTTACTCGATGTCTGAGGGGGGGTACGAGCAGTACTTC | CASSYSMSEGGYEQYF
TRBJ2-3 | TRBD2 | TRBV20-1 | - | TGCAGTGCTAGTTACCGAGCGGGAGAGACAGATACGCAGTATTTT | CSASYRAGETDTQYF
TRBJ2-7 | - | TRBV6-5 | - | TGTGCCAGCAGCAGGGGTGTGGACGAGCAGTACTTC | CASSRGVDEQYF
TRBJ1-1 | TRBD1 | TRBV2 | - | TGTGCCAGCAGTAAACAGGGGGGTCTGAACACTGAAGCTTTCTTT | CASSKQGGLNTEAFF
TRBJ1-1 | - | TRBV7-2 | - | TGTGCCAGCAGAAACAGGGAGAACACTGAAGCTTTCTTT | CASRNRENTEAFF
TRBJ2-3 | - | TRBV9 | - | TGTGCCAGCGGAGGGACAGATACGCAGTATTTT | CASGGTDTQYF
TRBJ2-3 | TRBD2 | TRBV7-3 | - | TGTGCCAGCAGCTTGGCGGGAGGGAACACAGATACGCAGTATTTT | CASSLAGGNTDTQYF
TRBJ2-7 | TRBD2 | TRBV6-5 | - | TGTGCCAGCAGTAGATCGACTAGCGGGGGGTACGAGCAGTACTTC | CASSRSTSGGYEQYF
TRBJ2-4 | TRBD2 | TRBV20-1 | - | TGCAGTGCTAGTCTGGCTAGCGGAGGACATGGCAAAAACATTCAGTACTTC | CSASLASGGHGKNIQYF
TRBJ1-4 | - | TRBV5-1 | - | TGCGCCAGCAGCTCCCGCCAGCAGGGAGAAAAACTGTTTTTT | CASSSRQQGEKLFF
TRBJ2-2 | - | TRBV19 | - | TGTGCCAGTAGCCAAGTGACTACCACGAACACCGGGGAGCTGTTTTTT | CASSQVTTTNTGELFF
TRBJ2-3 | - | TRBV24-1 | few | TGTGCCACCAGTGACCGAGGACGGGGGGCAGGGGATACGCAGTATTTT | CATSDRGRGAGDTQYF
TRBJ1-2 | - | TRBV7-9 | - | TGTGCCAGCAGCTTAGTACTCGGGAATTACTATGGCTACACCTTC | CASSLVLGNYYGYTF
TRBJ2-7 | - | TRBV3-1/TRBV3-2 | - | TGTGCCAGCGGGTTAGGGACTTCCTGGACCTACGAGCAGTACTTC | CASGLGTSWTYEQYF
TRBJ2-7 | TRBD2 | TRBV28 | - | TGTGCCAGCAGTTTATCGCTAGCGGGGAACGCGAGAGACCACGAGCAGTACTTC | CASSLSLAGNARDHEQYF
TRBJ2-5 | TRBD2 | TRBV25-1 | - | TGTGCCAGCATAAGAGCGGGAGGTGTCGGGGAGACCCAGTACTTC | CASIRAGGVGETQYF